These 23 T cell receptor beta chains were sequenced from one sample in a study of blood T cells in healthy people across ages. The second PCR ran about 6 to 12 cycles with a sample-barcoded 5' primer and J-beta primers. One entry per CDR3 protein results from TCRdb running MiXCR on the 5' RACE reads. The sample includes about a million distinct CDR3 sequences, around 48% of them seen just once. The sequencing sample was made of blood. These receptors were collected from a man aged 25 to 45 in good health.

This clonotype was counted between two and nine times. This chain links TRBV11-3 with TRBJ2-1, with D maybe TRBD2 (7 bases). This CDR3 contains 11 residues. Trimming cost V 5 bases and J 12 bases, with 11 bases left between them. Germline values: CDR1 SGHNT, CDR2 YENEEA. The CDR3 DNA sequence: TGTGCCAGCAGCATCGGGGGGCCGCAGTTCTTC. This codes for CASSIGGPQFF.

The chain links TRBV6-5 to TRBJ2-7; D may be TRBD2 (5 bases). Germline assignment: CDR1 MNHEY and CDR2 SVGAGI. The CDR3 spans 13 residues. V was pared by 5 bases and J by 0 bases, with 8 bases between. The CDR3 bases are TGTGCCAGCAGTGCGGGTAACTCCTACGAGCAGTACTTC. Protein sequence: CASSAGNSYEQYF.

Of note for this clonotype: One base separates it from a far larger clone, so it is likely a read error. The rearrangement uses TRBV7-2 and TRBJ1-1; 7 bases align to TRBD1. The CDR3 is made up of 14 amino acids. From germline, CDR1 is SGHTA and CDR2 FQGNSA. The CDR3 DNA is TGTGCCAGCGGCTTGGGACAGCTGAACACTGAAGCTTTCTTT. Translated, it gives CASGLGQLNTEAFF.

J is TRBJ2-3 and V is TRBV7-2; 8 bases line up with TRBD2. V lost 4 bases, J lost 1 base, and 7 bases stayed unmatched. The CDR3 extends over 16 amino acids. The germline gives CDR1 SGHTA, CDR2 FQGNSA. CDR3 in amino acids: CASSSTGGAGTDTQYF. The CDR3 bases are TGTGCCAGCAGCTCAACCGGGGGGGCGGGCACAGATACGCAGTATTTT.

This clonotype was seen at least ten times. The chain is built from TRBV20-1 and TRBJ2-3; D uncertain. Germline CDR1 DFQATT, CDR2 SNEGSKA (reference sequence). The CDR3 loop spans 15 amino acids. The V and J ends lost 5 bases and 2 bases respectively, with 17 bases between them. CDR3 DNA sequence: TGCAGTGCTGAACGTGGGCAGGCCCACACAGATACGCAGTATTTT. The encoded protein is CSAERGQAHTDTQYF.

The rearrangement joins TRBV20-1 to TRBJ1-4; D unclear. Trimming removed 1 base at V and 4 bases at J, with 13 bases between. There are 15 residues in the CDR3. Germline loops: CDR1 DFQATT, CDR2 SNEGSKA (reference sequence). CDR3 sequence reads: CSARGTELVNEKLFF. DNA for the CDR3: TGCAGTGCTAGAGGGACGGAACTTGTTAATGAAAAACTGTTTTTT.

The genes are TRBV5-1 and TRBJ2-1; TRBD2 might be the D (6 bases). Germline values: CDR1 SGHRS, CDR2 YFSETQ. Trimming took off 4 bases at V and 6 bases at J, with 14 bases between the two ends. The CDR3 extends over 14 amino acids. Written as DNA, the CDR3 is TGCGCCAGCAGCGTGGTCGGAGGGACCAATGAGCAGTTCTTC. It is translated as CASSVVGGTNEQFF.

The sample holds a few counts of this clonotype. CDR3 protein: CASSLRVSVSAGDSYEQYF. The CDR3 DNA is TGTGCCAGCAGCTTGAGGGTCTCGGTCTCGGCAGGGGACTCCTACGAGCAGTACTTC. The chain employs TRBV7-2 and TRBJ2-7; a possible D gene is TRBD1 (6 bases). Per germline, CDR1 SGHTA and CDR2 FQGNSA. The V gene lost 3 bases and the J gene lost 0 bases, with 24 bases spanning the gap. This CDR3 is built from 19 residues. Filled out from reference TRBV7-2 and TRBJ2-7, the complete variable domain reads GAGVSQSPSNKVTEKGKDVELRCDPISGHTALYWYRQSLGQGLEFLIYFQGNSAPDKSGLPSDRFSAERTGGSVSTLTIQRTQQEDSAVYLCASSLRVSVSAGDSYEQYFGPGTRLTVT.

This clonotype has only one observation. The chain has TRBV6-1 and TRBJ2-5; 8 nucleotides match TRBD2. The CDR3 sequence is 17 residues long. Germline assignment: CDR1 MNHNS and CDR2 SASEGT. Unmatched junction bases numbered 12, after V lost 6 bases and J lost 0 bases. The CDR3 is CASRTSGRGVYQETQYF. DNA for the CDR3: TGTGCCAGCAGGACCTCTGGGCGGGGGGTTTACCAAGAGACCCAGTACTTC.

The chain has TRBV20-1 and TRBJ1-2; D gene ambiguous. This CDR3 has 16 amino acids. The germline V gene has CDR1 DFQATT and CDR2 SNEGSKA (reference sequence). V shed 0 bases and J shed 5 bases, with 19 bases lying between them. CDR3 bases: TGCAGTGCTAGAGATGATGTTACTTTTGGGTATTATGGCTACACCTTC. Encoded protein: CSARDDVTFGYYGYTF.

The chain has TRBV6-5 and TRBJ1-1; D ambiguous. The CDR3 runs to 18 residues. Germline V gene sequence: CDR1 MNHEY, CDR2 SVGAGI. V lost 2 bases to trimming and J lost 0 bases, with 19 bases between them. CDR3 amino acids: CASSYGLGRSQLNTEAFF. As DNA, the CDR3 is TGTGCCAGCAGTTACGGCCTTGGGCGGTCGCAGCTGAACACTGAAGCTTTCTTT.

J is TRBJ2-2 and V is TRBV27; either TRBD1 or TRBD2 may supply D (5 bases each). Trimming took off 6 bases at V and 5 bases at J, with 16 bases between the two ends. The CDR3 sequence is 15 residues long. Germline V gives CDR1 MNHEY, CDR2 SMNVEV (reference sequence). This CDR3 is CASSGTNRETGELFF. CDR3 bases: TGTGCCAGCAGCGGGACGAATCGGGAAACCGGGGAGCTGTTTTTT.

This clonotype was picked up a small number of times. V and J are TRBV12-3 or TRBV12-4 and TRBJ1-2; D possibly corresponds to TRBD1 (5 bases). Deletions cut 5 bases from V and 7 bases from J, with 17 bases between. This CDR3 is built from 14 residues. CDR3 in DNA: TGTGCCAGCAGTCACCTGACAGTAACTGGTGGCTACACCTTC. Protein sequence: CASSHLTVTGGYTF.

CDR3 residues: CASSQTQGIDSPLHF. The CDR3 coding sequence is TGTGCCAGCAGCCAGACACAGGGGATAGATTCACCCCTCCACTTT. The rearrangement uses TRBV4-2 and TRBJ1-6; TRBD1 matches 7 bases. CDR1 LGHNA and CDR2 YNFKEQ come from the germline V gene. CDR3 length: 15 residues. V lost 3 bases to trimming and J lost 8 bases; unmatched junction nucleotides: 7.

In this sample, this clonotype turned up a few times. The rearrangement joins TRBV20-1 to TRBJ2-3, with 8 bases matching TRBD2. In germline, CDR1 is DFQATT, CDR2 SNEGSKA (reference sequence). This CDR3 is 15 amino acids long. J lost 0 bases, V lost 3 bases, and 5 bases had no gene match. This chain's CDR3 is CSASPLAESTDTQYF. The DNA of the CDR3 is TGCAGTGCTAGCCCACTAGCGGAAAGCACAGATACGCAGTATTTT.

The chain carries TRBV2 and TRBJ1-2; possibly TRBD1 for D (5 bases). CDR3 length: 13 amino acids. Trimming pared 4 bases from V and 4 bases from J, leaving 10 bases between. CDR1 is SNHLY, CDR2 FYNNEI, per germline. Here the CDR3 reads CASSVRQIYGYTF. The CDR3 DNA follows: TGTGCCAGCAGTGTCCGACAGATCTATGGCTACACCTTC.

This clonotype was observed a few times. V usage is TRBV20-1 and J usage is TRBJ2-7; TRBD2 matches at 10 bases. The germline V gene has CDR1 DFQATT and CDR2 SNEGSKA (reference sequence). Trimming at V came to 1 base and at J to 0 bases, leaving 6 bases not matched to a gene. The CDR3 is made up of 16 amino acids. CDR3 sequence (DNA): TGCAGTGCTAGAGGGGCTAGCGGGGGCAGCTCCTACGAGCAGTACTTC. Protein: CSARGASGGSSYEQYF.

Worth noting for this clonotype: A much larger clone differs from this one at a single base, so this may be a read error. The genes are TRBV7-3 and TRBJ1-1, with unresolved D. Germline CDR1 and CDR2: SGHTA and FQGTGA. CDR3 length equals 14 residues. V lost 5 bases, J lost 5 bases, and 15 bases lay in between. The CDR3 loop is CASSVNEGGTEAFF. Here the CDR3 DNA reads TGTGCCAGCAGCGTTAATGAGGGAGGTACTGAAGCTTTCTTT.

This clonotype was found a few times. This chain uses TRBV27 with TRBJ2-7; D is ambiguous. The J call may be faulty, since TRBJ2-4 better matches the DNA end. CDR1 and CDR2 from the germline V gene are MNHEY and SMNVEV (reference sequence). The CDR3 loop spans 13 amino acids. Here the CDR3 reads CASSLSEKNIQYF. The DNA for the CDR3 is TGTGCCAGCAGTTTATCGGAAAAAAACATTCAGTACTTC.

V is TRBV10-3 and J is TRBJ2-5, with a tentative D call TRBD2 (6 bases). The last part of the DNA fits TRBJ2-7 better; the J call may be wrong. This CDR3 is 15 amino acids long. The germline V gene has CDR1 ENHRY and CDR2 SYGVKD. CDR3 nucleotide sequence: TGTGCCATCAGTGAGCGGGCGGGAAACACCTACGAGCAGTACTTC. It specifies CAISERAGNTYEQYF.

The chain combines TRBV7-8 with TRBJ2-7; 14 bases align to TRBD2. CDR1 and CDR2 (germline): SGHVS, FQNEAQ. The CDR3 totals 16 residues. J was trimmed by 4 bases and V by 3 bases; bases with no gene match: 5. CDR3 residues: CASSFGTSGSWYEQYF. CDR3 nucleotides: TGTGCCAGCAGCTTCGGGACTAGCGGGAGCTGGTACGAGCAGTACTTC.

This chain connects TRBV5-5 to TRBJ2-7; 7 nucleotides agree with TRBD1. The V gene end was trimmed by 4 bases and the J gene end by 3 bases; junction bases not matched to a gene: 7. Germline V gene lookup returns CDR1 SGHKS and CDR2 YYEKEE (reference sequence). This CDR3 has 14 amino acids. CDR3 in amino acids: CASSDQTGNYEQYF. The CDR3 DNA sequence: TGTGCCAGCAGCGACCAGACAGGGAACTACGAGCAGTACTTC.

The genes are TRBV20-1 and TRBJ2-1; D perhaps matches TRBD2 (6 bases). The J call may be faulty, since TRBJ2-7 better matches the DNA end. This CDR3 spans 16 amino acids. CDR1 is DFQATT, CDR2 SNEGSKA, per germline (reference sequence). The DNA of the CDR3 is TGCAGTGCTAGAGATCTCGGAGGGAGCTCCTACAATGAGCAGTACTTC. Its translation: CSARDLGGSSYNEQYF.